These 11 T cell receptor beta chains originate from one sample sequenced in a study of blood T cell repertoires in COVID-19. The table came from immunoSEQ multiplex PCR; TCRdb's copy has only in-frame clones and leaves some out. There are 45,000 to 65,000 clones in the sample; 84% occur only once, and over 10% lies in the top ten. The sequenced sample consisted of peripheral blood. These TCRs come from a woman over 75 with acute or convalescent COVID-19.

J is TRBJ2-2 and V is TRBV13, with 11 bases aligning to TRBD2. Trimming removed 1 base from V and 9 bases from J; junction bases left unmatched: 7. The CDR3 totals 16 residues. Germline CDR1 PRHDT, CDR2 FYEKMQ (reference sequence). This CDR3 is CASSLALAGVQRELFF. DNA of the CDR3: TGTGCCAGCAGCTTAGCACTAGCGGGGGTGCAGAGGGAGCTGTTTTTT.

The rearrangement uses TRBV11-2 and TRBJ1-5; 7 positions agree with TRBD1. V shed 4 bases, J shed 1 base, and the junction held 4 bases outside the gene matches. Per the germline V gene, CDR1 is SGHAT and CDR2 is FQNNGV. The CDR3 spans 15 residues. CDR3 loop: CASSYTTGSNQPQHF. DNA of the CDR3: TGTGCCAGCAGCTACACGACAGGGAGCAATCAGCCCCAGCATTTT.

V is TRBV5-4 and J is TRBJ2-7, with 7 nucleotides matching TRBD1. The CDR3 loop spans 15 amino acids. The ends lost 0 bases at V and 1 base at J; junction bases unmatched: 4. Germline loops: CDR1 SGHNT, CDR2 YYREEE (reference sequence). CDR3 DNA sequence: TGTGCCAGCAGCTTGGGGCAGGGGGATTCCTACGAGCAGTACTTC. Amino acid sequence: CASSLGQGDSYEQYF. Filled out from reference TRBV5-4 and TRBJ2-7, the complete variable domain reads ETGVTQSPTHLIKTRGQQVTLRCSSQSGHNTVSWYQQALGQGPQFIFQYYREEENGRGNFPPRFSGLQFPNYSSELNVNALELDDSALYLCASSLGQGDSYEQYFGPGTRLTVT.

The CDR3 DNA is TGTGCCAGCAGTTCCGGACAGGGCAAGACTGAAAAACTGTTTTTT. This translates into CASSSGQGKTEKLFF. The chain employs TRBV6-6 and TRBJ1-4, with 8 nucleotides matching TRBD1. With 4 bases clipped from V and 7 bases from J, the junction kept 8 bases outside the gene matches. CDR1 is MNHNY, CDR2 SVGAGI, per germline (reference sequence). This CDR3 contains 15 residues.

The DNA of the CDR3 is TGTGCCAGCAGTTCCGGACTCAGAGAGACCCAGTACTTC. It yields the protein CASSSGLRETQYF. This rearrangement joins TRBV7-2 to TRBJ2-5; maybe TRBD2 (5 bases). The CDR3 runs 13 residues. Between the trimmed V and J ends, which lost 6 bases and 4 bases, there was a span of 12 bases. Germline CDR1 and CDR2: SGHTA and FQGNSA.

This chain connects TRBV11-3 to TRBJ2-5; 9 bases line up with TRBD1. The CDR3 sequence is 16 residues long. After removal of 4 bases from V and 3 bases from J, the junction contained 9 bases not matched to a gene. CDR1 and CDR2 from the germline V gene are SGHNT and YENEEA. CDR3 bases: TGTGCCAGCAGCTCCTACAGGGGGCACGGCGAAGAGACCCAGTACTTC. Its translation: CASSSYRGHGEETQYF.

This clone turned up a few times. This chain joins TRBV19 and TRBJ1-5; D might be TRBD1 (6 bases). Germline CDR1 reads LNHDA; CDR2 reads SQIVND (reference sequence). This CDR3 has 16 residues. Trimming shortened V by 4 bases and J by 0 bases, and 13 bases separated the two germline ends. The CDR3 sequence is CASSSWGRGSNQPQHF. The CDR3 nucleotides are TGTGCCAGTAGTAGTTGGGGCAGGGGTAGCAATCAGCCCCAGCATTTT.

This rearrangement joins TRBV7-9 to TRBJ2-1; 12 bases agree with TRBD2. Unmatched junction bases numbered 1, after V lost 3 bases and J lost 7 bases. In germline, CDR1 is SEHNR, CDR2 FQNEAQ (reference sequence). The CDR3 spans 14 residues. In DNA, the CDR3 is TGTGCCAGCAGCTTCGGACTAGCGGGGAATGAGCAGTTCTTC. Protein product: CASSFGLAGNEQFF.

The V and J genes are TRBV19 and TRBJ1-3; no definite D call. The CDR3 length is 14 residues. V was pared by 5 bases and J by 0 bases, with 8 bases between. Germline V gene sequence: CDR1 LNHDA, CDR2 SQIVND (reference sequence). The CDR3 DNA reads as TGTGCCAGTAGTCCGCGGAACTCTGGAAACACCATATATTTT. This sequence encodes CASSPRNSGNTIYF.

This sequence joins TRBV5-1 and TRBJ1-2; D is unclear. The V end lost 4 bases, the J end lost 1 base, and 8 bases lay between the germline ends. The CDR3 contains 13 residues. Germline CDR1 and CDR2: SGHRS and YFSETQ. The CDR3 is CASSPNSNYGYTF. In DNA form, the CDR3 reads TGCGCCAGCAGCCCCAACAGTAACTATGGCTACACCTTC.

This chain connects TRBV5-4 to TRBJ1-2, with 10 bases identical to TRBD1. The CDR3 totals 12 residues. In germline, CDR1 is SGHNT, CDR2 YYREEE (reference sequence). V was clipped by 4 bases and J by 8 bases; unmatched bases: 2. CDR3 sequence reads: CASSDRGRGYTF. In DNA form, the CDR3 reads TGTGCCAGCAGCGACAGGGGGCGAGGCTACACCTTC.